Shown below are 27 T cell receptor beta chains from a single sample sequenced in a study of beta chain features in type 1 diabetes. Their recognized antigens are unknown. Findings and caveats of the study: Type 1 diabetes patients had moderately but significantly shorter TCRB CDR3s in all four CD4+ subsets.

Since all of the isolated RNA was reverse transcribed, expressed TCRB transcripts were what got sequenced. The method was immunoSEQ multiplex PCR; TCRdb's version includes in-frame clones alone and lacks a portion of them. The repertoire holds about 230,000 clones, around 15% seen once, with roughly 0.08% in the top ten. Sequencing used naive CD4+ T cells from blood. These receptors came from a man aged 25-45 years with type 1 diabetes.

Only a few counts were recorded for this clone. J is TRBJ1-2 and V is TRBV4-3; D not certain. The CDR3 runs 13 residues. Per the germline V gene, CDR1 is LGHNA and CDR2 is YSLEER. V was trimmed by 2 bases and J by 8 bases, leaving 12 bases between them. For the CDR3, the DNA is TGCGCCAGCAGCCAAATGGATGGGAGCGGCTACACCTTC. It specifies CASSQMDGSGYTF.

This clone was seen more than once but under ten times. The chain links TRBV7-9 to TRBJ1-1; D is unclear. This CDR3 is 14 amino acids long. Trimming cost V 2 bases and J 0 bases, with 7 bases left between them. Germline lookup yields CDR1 SEHNR and CDR2 FQNEAQ (reference sequence). The CDR3 region is CASSLFPMNTEAFF. The CDR3 DNA reads as TGTGCCAGCAGCTTATTTCCGATGAACACTGAAGCTTTCTTT. Together with reference TRBV7-9 and TRBJ1-1, the CDR3 gives the full variable domain: DTGVSQNPRHKITKRGQNVTFRCDPISEHNRLYWYRQTLGQGPEFLTYFQNEAQLEKSRLLSDRFSAERPKGSFSTLEIQRTEQGDSAMYLCASSLFPMNTEAFFGQGTRLTVV.

J is TRBJ2-7 and V is TRBV6-6, with a possible D match to TRBD2 (5 bases). This CDR3 is 14 amino acids long. V lost 2 bases and J lost 3, with 11 bases in between. Looked up from germline, CDR1 is MNHNY and CDR2 is SVGAGI (reference sequence). The CDR3 sequence: CASSYPSGFYEQYF. The CDR3 DNA reads TGTGCCAGCAGTTACCCAAGCGGATTCTACGAGCAGTACTTC.

The chain recombines TRBV27 with TRBJ2-7, with D perhaps matching TRBD1 (6 bases). The length of the CDR3 is 12 residues. From germline, CDR1 is MNHEY and CDR2 SMNVEV (reference sequence). CDR3 DNA sequence: TGTGCTTCGCACAGCAGGGGAGAGTGGCCGTACTTC. Its protein is CASHSRGEWPYF.

The rearrangement links TRBV13 to TRBJ2-1; 8 bases align to TRBD2. CDR1 and CDR2 from the germline V gene are PRHDT and FYEKMQ (reference sequence). The trim removed 0 bases at V and 10 bases at J, leaving 8 bases unmatched. CDR3 length: 15 amino acids. CDR3 coding DNA: TGTGCCAGCAGCTTAGGCGGGAGGGCCCTCGGGGAGCAGTTCTTC. Protein sequence: CASSLGGRALGEQFF.

The V call is TRBV29-1, the J call TRBJ2-1; 9 bases are a match to TRBD2. This CDR3 is 15 amino acids long. Germline CDR1 is SQVTM and CDR2 is ANQGSEA. Unmatched junction bases numbered 8, after V lost 6 bases and J lost 2 bases. The DNA of the CDR3 is TGCAGCGTCCACACCGCTAGCGGGGCCTACAATGAGCAGTTCTTC. Its translation is CSVHTASGAYNEQFF.

This clone was counted only a few times. The chain links TRBV29-1 to TRBJ1-1; D gene uncertain. The CDR3 is 12 amino acids. Looked up from germline, CDR1 is SQVTM and CDR2 is ANQGSEA. Trimming took 8 bases from V and 7 from J, leaving 17 bases between them. CDR3: CSLVSTPNEAFF. Written as DNA, the CDR3 is TGCAGCCTTGTTAGTACGCCCAATGAAGCTTTCTTT.

The V call is TRBV30, the J call TRBJ2-5, with TRBD2 identical over 7 bases. This CDR3 region has 14 residues. The V gene's germline CDR1 is GTSNPN and CDR2 SVGIG (reference sequence). Trimming at V came to 2 bases and at J to 1 base, leaving 4 bases not matched to a gene. The CDR3, as DNA: TGTGCCTGGAGTACCAGCGGGGCCCAAGAGACCCAGTACTTC. It yields the protein CAWSTSGAQETQYF. Combining the CDR3 with reference TRBV30 and TRBJ2-5 gives the whole variable domain SQTIHQWPATLVQPVGSPLSLECTVEGTSNPNLYWYRQAAGRGLQLLFYSVGIGQISSEVPQNLSASRPQDRQFILSSKKLLLSDSGFYLCAWSTSGAQETQYFGPGTRLLVL.

Notes on this clone: Other nucleotide sequences in the sample specify the same CDR3. This chain links TRBV6-5 with TRBJ1-2; TRBD1 matches at 8 bases. CDR1 and CDR2 from the germline V gene are MNHEY and SVGAGI. This CDR3 has 14 amino acids. With V trimmed by 6 bases and J by 0 bases, 3 bases remained unmatched. CDR3 loop: CASSPDRANYGYTF. Written as DNA, the CDR3 is TGTGCCAGCAGCCCGGACAGGGCTAACTATGGCTACACCTTC.

This clone was found a few times. The chain employs TRBV29-1 and TRBJ2-1; 7 nucleotides align to TRBD2. The germline CDR1 and CDR2 sequences are SQVTM and ANQGSEA. CDR3 length equals 12 residues. With V trimmed by 7 bases and J by 6 bases, 6 bases remained unmatched. The CDR3 coding sequence is TGCAGCGCGAGGGAGGGAGTCAATGAGCAGTTCTTC. It encodes CSAREGVNEQFF.

The chain carries TRBV23-1 and TRBJ2-1; TRBD1 agrees at 9 bases. TRBV23-1 is an ORF for which the function is uncertain. The V segment lost 3 bases and the J segment 4 bases; nucleotides outside the gene matches: 7. The CDR3 sequence is 16 residues long. This CDR3 is CASSQSGTGNYNEQFF. In DNA, the CDR3 is TGCGCCAGCAGTCAGTCCGGGACAGGGAATTACAATGAGCAGTTCTTC.

This chain uses TRBV5-1 with TRBJ1-1; 9 bases are shared with TRBD1. J lost 1 base, V lost 4 bases, and 2 bases had no gene match. The CDR3 consists of 14 residues. The germline V gene encodes CDR1 SGHRS and CDR2 YFSETQ. The CDR3 DNA sequence: TGCGCCAGCAGCACACAGGGGGCGAACACTGAAGCTTTCTTT. This sequence encodes CASSTQGANTEAFF.

The chain employs TRBV7-2 and TRBJ2-1; 10 nucleotides align to TRBD1. This CDR3 region has 14 residues. Germline lookup yields CDR1 SGHTA and CDR2 FQGNSA. V lost 8 bases, J lost 4 bases, and 5 bases stayed unmatched. The DNA of the CDR3 is TGTGCCAGCGGATGGGACAGGGGATACAATGAGCAGTTCTTC. This codes for CASGWDRGYNEQFF.

This clone has a handful of counts. The rearrangement links TRBV27 to TRBJ2-2; perhaps TRBD1 as D (6 bases). V was shortened by 4 bases and J by 7 bases, with 16 bases between the two germline ends. Germline CDR1 MNHEY, CDR2 SMNVEV (reference sequence). The CDR3 loop spans 15 amino acids. The chain's CDR3 is CASSSTQGSGGELFF. CDR3 DNA sequence: TGTGCCAGCAGTTCAACACAGGGATCCGGCGGGGAGCTGTTTTTT.

This chain connects TRBV29-1 to TRBJ2-3; 7 bases line up with TRBD1. J gave up 1 base and V 5 bases, and 3 bases lay outside the gene matches. CDR3 length: 13 amino acids. Germline CDR1 SQVTM, CDR2 ANQGSEA. CDR3 DNA sequence: TGCAGCGTTCTCGGACAGGGCACAGATACGCAGTATTTT. This codes for CSVLGQGTDTQYF.

This clone turned up a few times. This CDR3 is CASSEASGGRDEQYF. CDR3 sequence (DNA): TGTGCCAGCAGCGAAGCTAGCGGGGGTAGAGACGAGCAGTACTTC. V is TRBV9 and J is TRBJ2-7; 10 nucleotides match TRBD2. Losses at the gene ends were 3 bases for V and 5 bases for J; bases not matched to a gene: 8. CDR1 SGDLS and CDR2 YYNGEE come from the germline V gene. This CDR3 is built from 15 residues.

This clone was counted a few times. This chain's CDR3 is CASSLQGFSYNEQFF. The CDR3 nucleotides read TGTGCCAGCAGCCTTCAGGGCTTCTCCTACAATGAGCAGTTCTTC. The chain links TRBV7-9 to TRBJ2-1, with D perhaps matching TRBD1 (5 bases). The CDR3 has 15 amino acids. Germline-derived CDR1 and CDR2 are SEHNR and FQNEAQ (reference sequence). The V gene lost 5 bases and the J gene lost 0 bases, with 11 bases spanning the gap.

Concerning this clone: Distinct nucleotide sequences in the sample also encode this CDR3. This chain connects TRBV29-1 to TRBJ1-5; no clear D gene. The V gene's germline CDR1 is SQVTM and CDR2 ANQGSEA. Trimming left V 4 bases short and J 3 bases short, with 10 bases between. The CDR3 consists of 13 residues. CDR3 amino acids: CSVGASINQPQHF. The CDR3 DNA follows: TGCAGCGTTGGTGCTTCGATCAATCAGCCCCAGCATTTT.

This clone was observed a handful of times. This chain joins TRBV19 and TRBJ2-7; 9 bases agree with TRBD1. The J segment lost 5 bases and the V segment lost 5 bases, leaving 7 bases of the junction unmatched. Germline V gene lookup returns CDR1 LNHDA and CDR2 SQIVND (reference sequence). The CDR3 contains 14 residues. For the CDR3, the DNA is TGTGCCAGTAGTGTAACCGGGACAGGGAACGAGCAGTACTTC. It yields the protein CASSVTGTGNEQYF.

The gene calls are TRBV7-9 and TRBJ2-5; no firm D call. This CDR3 region has 12 residues. Trimming removed 4 bases at V and 4 bases at J, with 7 bases between. The germline CDR1 and CDR2 sequences are SEHNR and FQNEAQ (reference sequence). In DNA, the CDR3 is TGTGCCAGCAGCTCCCCCGGAGAGACCCAGTACTTC. Translation gives CASSSPGETQYF.

The V call is TRBV18, the J call TRBJ2-7; TRBD2 agrees at 11 bases. CDR1 is KGHSH and CDR2 is LQKENI in the germline V gene. Losses at the gene ends were 3 bases for V and 6 bases for J; bases not matched to a gene: 13. The CDR3 length is 17 residues. The CDR3 protein is CASSPLPVASGRIEQYF. The CDR3 coding sequence is TGTGCCAGCTCACCCCTCCCCGTTGCTAGCGGGAGGATCGAGCAGTACTTC.

V is TRBV11-2 and J is TRBJ2-3; D might be TRBD2 (6 bases). Trimming left V 4 bases short and J 2 bases short, with 13 bases between. The CDR3 is 15 amino acids. Germline lookup yields CDR1 SGHAT and CDR2 FQNNGV. The CDR3: CASSSLSGFTDTQYF. CDR3 bases: TGTGCCAGCAGCTCCCTTAGCGGTTTCACAGATACGCAGTATTTT.

The CDR3 is CATSRGGTRTEAFF. The DNA of the CDR3 is TGTGCCACCAGCAGAGGAGGGACGCGCACTGAAGCTTTCTTT. The chain employs TRBV15 and TRBJ1-1, with a tentative D call TRBD1 (5 bases). Deletions cut 1 base from V and 4 bases from J, with 10 bases between. The CDR3 sequence is 14 residues long. Germline CDR1 reads LNHNV; CDR2 reads YYDKDF (reference sequence).

The chain recombines TRBV7-2 with TRBJ2-7, with unresolved D. Trimming pared 2 bases from V and 1 base from J, leaving 6 bases between. Looked up from germline, CDR1 is SGHTA and CDR2 is FQGNSA. The CDR3 is 13 amino acids. CDR3 protein: CASSLPPSYEQYF. The CDR3 coding sequence is TGTGCCAGCAGCTTACCCCCTTCCTACGAGCAGTACTTC.

This clone was recorded a few times. This chain joins TRBV7-9 and TRBJ1-3; no reliable D call. The CDR3 covers 13 residues. The germline gives CDR1 SEHNR, CDR2 FQNEAQ (reference sequence). Between the trimmed V and J ends, which lost 6 bases and 0 bases, there was a span of 6 bases. The CDR3 nucleotides are TGTGCCAGCAGTCCTCCCTCTGGAAACACCATATATTTT. Translated, it gives CASSPPSGNTIYF. Filled out from reference TRBV7-9 and TRBJ1-3, the complete variable domain reads DTGVSQNPRHKITKRGQNVTFRCDPISEHNRLYWYRQTLGQGPEFLTYFQNEAQLEKSRLLSDRFSAERPKGSFSTLEIQRTEQGDSAMYLCASSPPSGNTIYFGEGSWLTVV.

This clone was found a few times. The rearrangement links TRBV28 to TRBJ2-5; TRBD2 is a possible D gene (6 bases). V shed 4 bases and J shed 2 bases, with 8 bases lying between them. Germline V gives CDR1 MDHEN, CDR2 SYDVKM. There are 13 residues in the CDR3. The CDR3 nucleotides read TGTGCCAGCAGTTCTAGCGCTCAAGAGACCCAGTACTTC. Translating it yields CASSSSAQETQYF.

CDR3 loop: CASSFSGGGQETQYF. CDR3 DNA sequence: TGTGCCAGCAGCTTTAGCGGGGGGGGACAAGAGACCCAGTACTTC. The chain combines TRBV7-6 with TRBJ2-5; 11 nucleotides line up with TRBD2. This CDR3 has 15 amino acids. The J segment lost 2 bases and the V segment lost 3 bases, leaving 2 bases of the junction unmatched. The germline V gene encodes CDR1 SGHVS and CDR2 FNYEAQ.